The 8 T cell receptor beta chains below were found in one sample sequenced in a study of blood T cell repertoires in COVID-19. Libraries were prepared by immunoSEQ multiplex PCR; TCRdb keeps only in-frame clonotypes and omits some of them. The table includes some 220,000 clones, around 84% detected once. The specimen was peripheral blood. The receptors shown here come from a woman aged 55-75 years who had recovered from COVID-19.

The chain has TRBV7-2 and TRBJ2-7, with D unclear. In germline, CDR1 is SGHTA, CDR2 FQGNSA. The CDR3 totals 13 residues. V lost 5 bases, J lost 2 bases, and 10 bases lay in between. CDR3 coding DNA: TGTGCCAGCAGCAGGCCAGGCCCCTACGAGCAGTACTTC. Its translation: CASSRPGPYEQYF. Full variable domain (outside the CDR3, taken from reference TRBV7-2 and TRBJ2-7): GAGVSQSPSNKVTEKGKDVELRCDPISGHTALYWYRQSLGQGLEFLIYFQGNSAPDKSGLPSDRFSAERTGGSVSTLTIQRTQQEDSAVYLCASSRPGPYEQYFGPGTRLTVT.

This clone was detected a few times. The CDR3 DNA sequence: TGCGCCAGCAGCCAAGAGGGACTTCTACGCTCCTACGAGCAGTACTTC. Protein: CASSQEGLLRSYEQYF. The gene calls are TRBV4-1 and TRBJ2-7, with D maybe TRBD2 (6 bases). There are 16 residues in the CDR3. V gave up 0 bases and J gave up 0 bases, with 12 bases separating them. Germline V gene lookup returns CDR1 MGHRA and CDR2 YSYEKL.

The chain carries TRBV29-1 and TRBJ1-2; perhaps TRBD1 as D (6 bases). This CDR3 spans 13 amino acids. Germline CDR1 reads SQVTM; CDR2 reads ANQGSEA. The germline V and J ends were trimmed by 6 bases and 8 bases, with 19 bases remaining between them. In DNA, the CDR3 is TGCAGCGTCAGAGGTGGACAGTCTGGAGGCTACACCTTC. Translating it yields CSVRGGQSGGYTF.

The rearrangement uses TRBV30 and TRBJ1-2, with TRBD1 as a possible D gene (6 bases). V dropped 0 bases and J dropped 6 bases, with 14 bases sitting between them. The CDR3 has 14 amino acids. Germline loops: CDR1 GTSNPN, CDR2 SVGIG (reference sequence). As DNA, the CDR3 is TGTGCCTGGAGTGTCACAGGGACTAGAGATGGCTACACCTTC. Amino acids: CAWSVTGTRDGYTF.

The chain couples TRBV7-2 to TRBJ2-7, with 12 bases aligning to TRBD2. The length of the CDR3 is 15 residues. V lost 5 bases and J lost 4; bases outside the gene matches: 6. Germline CDR1 is SGHTA and CDR2 is FQGNSA. CDR3 sequence (DNA): TGTGCCAGCAGCCCCTCTAGCGGGGGGGTGTACGAGCAGTACTTC. It encodes CASSPSSGGVYEQYF.

The chain couples TRBV5-1 to TRBJ2-7; 10 bases are a match to TRBD1. Germline CDR1 SGHRS, CDR2 YFSETQ. The CDR3 is 17 amino acids. Germline trimming cut 1 base from V and 0 bases from J; bases unmatched to any gene: 7. The DNA of the CDR3 is TGCGCCAGCAGCTTGCTCGCGGGACAGGGGACCTCCTACGAGCAGTACTTC. Its translation: CASSLLAGQGTSYEQYF.

The chain combines TRBV27 with TRBJ1-2, with 7 positions matching TRBD1. V lost 4 bases to trimming and J lost 1 base; unmatched junction nucleotides: 15. Germline V gives CDR1 MNHEY, CDR2 SMNVEV (reference sequence). CDR3 length: 18 residues. DNA for the CDR3: TGTGCCAGCAGTTCCACCGGGACAGCGTCCCTTAATAACTATGGCTACACCTTC. Its protein is CASSSTGTASLNNYGYTF.

The J gene is TRBJ2-1, the V gene TRBV5-6, with TRBD1 identical over 7 bases. CDR1 and CDR2 (germline): SGHDT, YYEEEE. With V trimmed by 1 base and J by 7 bases, 2 bases remained unmatched. The length of the CDR3 is 13 residues. The CDR3 DNA reads as TGTGCCAGCAGCTTGAAGACAGGGAATGAGCAGTTCTTC. Its translation: CASSLKTGNEQFF.